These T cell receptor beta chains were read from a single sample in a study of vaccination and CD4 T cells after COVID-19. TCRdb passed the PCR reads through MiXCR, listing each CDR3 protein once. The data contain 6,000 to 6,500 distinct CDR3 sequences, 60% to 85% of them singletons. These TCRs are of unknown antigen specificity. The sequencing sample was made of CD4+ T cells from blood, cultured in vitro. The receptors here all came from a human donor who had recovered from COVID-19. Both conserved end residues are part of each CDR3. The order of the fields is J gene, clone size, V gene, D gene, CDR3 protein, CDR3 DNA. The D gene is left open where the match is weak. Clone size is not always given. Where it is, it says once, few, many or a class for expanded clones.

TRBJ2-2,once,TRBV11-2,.,CASSPLAGSNTGELFF,TGTGCCAGCAGCCCCCTGGCCGGATCGAACACCGGGGAGCTGTTTTTT
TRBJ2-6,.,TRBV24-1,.,CATSGLESSGANVLTF,TGTGCCACCAGTGGTTTAGAGTCCTCTGGGGCCAACGTCCTGACTTTC
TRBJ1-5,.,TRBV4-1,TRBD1,CASSQDDQSGTGYNQPQHF,TGCGCCAGCAGCCAAGACGACCAATCCGGGACAGGCTACAATCAGCCCCAGCATTTT
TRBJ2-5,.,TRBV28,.,CASSFGVGFGETQYF,TGTGCCAGCAGTTTTGGGGTAGGGTTTGGAGAGACCCAGTACTTC
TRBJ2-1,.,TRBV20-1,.,CSAKGGKGEQFF,TGCAGTGCTAAAGGGGGAAAGGGTGAGCAGTTCTTC
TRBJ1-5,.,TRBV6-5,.,CASSYSSNRRNQPQHF,TGTGCCAGCAGTTACTCGTCGAACAGGCGAAATCAGCCCCAGCATTTT
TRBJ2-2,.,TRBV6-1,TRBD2,CASSATSGGHTGELFF,TGTGCCAGCAGTGCGACTAGCGGGGGCCACACCGGGGAGCTGTTTTTT
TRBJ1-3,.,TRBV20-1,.,CSATMGTGNTIYF,TGCAGTGCCACGATGGGGACTGGAAACACCATATATTTT
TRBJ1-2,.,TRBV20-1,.,CSARIQGGGGYTF,TGCAGTGCTAGAATACAGGGAGGGGGTGGCTACACCTTC
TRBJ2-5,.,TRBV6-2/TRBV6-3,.,CASSSGPGETQYF,TGTGCCAGCAGCTCAGGGCCCGGGGAGACCCAGTACTTC
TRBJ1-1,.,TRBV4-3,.,CASSQAFTGLNTEAFF,TGCGCCAGCAGCCAAGCGTTTACGGGGTTGAACACTGAAGCTTTCTTT
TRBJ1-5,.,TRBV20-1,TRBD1,CSASQTGGRDQPQHF,TGCAGTGCTAGTCAGACAGGGGGCCGGGATCAGCCCCAGCATTTT
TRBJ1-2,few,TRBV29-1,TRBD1,CSVESLGQGNNYGYTF,TGCAGCGTTGAATCCCTCGGACAGGGGAATAACTATGGCTACACCTTC
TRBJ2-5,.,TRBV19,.,CASNRGINQETQYF,TGTGCCAGTAACCGGGGGATCAACCAAGAGACCCAGTACTTC